The present T cell receptor beta chain was sequenced within a study of PD-L1 blockade in urothelial cancer. At the level of the study: Blood analysis occurred 3 weeks (second dose) and 6 weeks after treatment start.

Notes on the study in general: Stronger expansion of tumor-associated clones in blood at 3 weeks distinguished durable-benefit patients.

Concerning this clone itself: What it binds is not known.

Germline-derived CDR1 and CDR2 are SGHVS and FQNEAQ. The CDR3 spans 14 residues. Trimming took off 4 bases at V and 6 bases at J, with 15 bases between the two ends. Sequencing was performed with immunoSEQ multiplex PCR; in TCRdb, only in-frame clones are kept and a portion is missing. The table lists 20,000 to 25,000 clones, roughly 83% of them singletons. All patients carried locally advanced or metastatic urothelial carcinoma. The origin of this receptor is a man in his 70s with urothelial cancer. Sequencing used PBMCs, obtained around atezolizumab (anti-PD-L1) treatment. J is TRBJ1-1 and V is TRBV7-8, with D possibly TRBD1 on 6 matching bases. The CDR3 DNA follows: TGTGCCAGCAGCTCCATACAGGGCTTGGCTGAAGCTTTCTTT. Residues: CASSSIQGLAEAFF. Using reference TRBV7-8 and TRBJ1-1 for the parts outside the CDR3, the full variable domain is GAGVSQSPRYKVAKRGQDVALRCDPISGHVSLFWYQQALGQGPEFLTYFQNEAQLDKSGLPSDRFFAERPEGSVSTLKIQRTQQEDSAVYLCASSSIQGLAEAFFGQGTRLTVV.